Here is one T cell receptor beta chain with its context. Its antigen is undetermined. The data are from a study of CD8+CD57+ T cells in acquired aplastic anemia. The study's findings and limits: Overlapping CD8+ CDR3 repertoires of patients and controls contained under 35 shared sequences.

Genomic DNA served as template for TCR beta VDJ and CDR3 profiling. TCRdb re-derived calls from the reads in MiXCR, one entry per CDR3 protein. The top ten clones hold roughly 13% of a sample with around 180,000 distinct CDR3 sequences, 48% of them seen once. The germline V and J ends were trimmed by 1 base and 6 bases, with 19 bases remaining between them. This CDR3 has 16 residues. The germline V gene encodes CDR1 SGHDN and CDR2 FVKESK. The authors sequenced patients whose flow cytometry had shown CD8+CD57+ cell expansion. With no exception, the patients had severe acquired aplastic anemia. Blood was sampled before the patients had received any therapy.

The clonotype was recovered from a human donor with aplastic anemia. Sequencing was carried out using sorted CD4+, CD8+, or CD8+CD57+ T cells (not recorded which) from PBMCs. The chain employs TRBV14 and TRBJ2-7, with a weak D call TRBD1 (6 bases). This CDR3 reads CASSQGGGPLPLEQYF. For the CDR3, the DNA is TGTGCCAGCAGCCAAGGTGGGGGCCCCCTCCCCCTCGAGCAGTACTTC.